This TCR beta chain was identified in a study of blood T cell repertoires in COVID-19. About the research overall: Sample material is recorded as cDNA or gDNA derived from T cells, B-cell-depleted T cells, or PBMCs.

Per the authors' pipeline: Amplification of reference gene primers provided the estimated nucleated cell counts. Produced via immunoSEQ multiplex PCR; TCRdb's table is partial and in-frame only. Clone size and the V and J calls come from that table; the DNA yielded D and trimming. The profile shows over 100,000 clones, approximately 85% of them singletons. Sample: peripheral blood. The TCR was taken from a man older than 75 with acute or convalescent COVID-19.

CDR3 coding DNA: TGTGCCAGCAGCCTCAGCGGGACCCTTAATGAGCAGTTCTTC. It yields the protein CASSLSGTLNEQFF. This rearrangement joins TRBV6-5 to TRBJ2-1; 7 bases agree with TRBD2. The ends lost 6 bases at V and 7 bases at J; junction bases unmatched: 9. The CDR3 has 14 residues. Germline CDR1 reads MNHEY; CDR2 reads SVGAGI.